The 3 T cell receptor beta chains below all came from one sample that was sequenced in a study of T-cell reconstitution after alpha-beta-depleted transplantation in children. TCRbeta library construction was performed incorporating unique molecular identifiers. TCRdb re-called the PCR reads with MiXCR, one entry per CDR3 protein. The sample has around 580,000 distinct CDR3 sequences; under 30% are singletons. The sample in question was PBMCs, mostly from graft donor cells, obtained 360 days after TCRalphabeta/CD19-depleted stem cell transplant. These receptors all stem from a boy in the first two years of life who had a stem cell transplant for acute myeloid leukemia, so the T cells may come from the graft donor.

This clonotype was seen many times. The chain links TRBV28 to TRBJ1-3; D might be TRBD1 (5 bases). Germline V CDR1 and CDR2: MDHEN, SYDVKM. V gave up 8 bases and J gave up 4 bases, with 18 bases separating them. The CDR3 totals 15 residues. The CDR3 protein is CASGLVIGGGNTIYF. As DNA, the CDR3 is TGTGCCAGCGGGCTGGTGATTGGGGGAGGAAACACCATATATTTT.

This chain links TRBV27 with TRBJ1-1, with D possibly being TRBD1 (5 bases). V gave up 5 bases and J gave up 1 base, with 17 bases separating them. The CDR3 contains 16 residues. CDR1 and CDR2 from the germline V gene are MNHEY and SMNVEV (reference sequence). For the CDR3, the DNA is TGTGCCAGCAGTCCGGGGACGGGGGGATGGAACACTGAAGCTTTCTTT. Its translation is CASSPGTGGWNTEAFF.

Many counts were recorded for this clonotype. This chain joins TRBV29-1 and TRBJ2-5; D is ambiguous. Trimming took off 4 bases at V and 1 base at J, with 7 bases between the two ends. The CDR3 length is 12 residues. CDR1 SQVTM and CDR2 ANQGSEA come from the germline V gene. CDR3 nucleotide sequence: TGCAGCGTTGGGGCAGTCCAAGAGACCCAGTACTTC. Its protein is CSVGAVQETQYF.